Shown below are 10 T cell receptor beta chains from a single sample sequenced in a study of cytomegalovirus exposure and HLA in healthy donors. 13 Jbeta primers and 60 Vbeta primers were used for the PCR. Method: immunoSEQ multiplex PCR; TCRdb's copy keeps in-frame clones and lacks some. The profile shows about 180,000 clones, around 78% of them singletons. The sequenced sample consisted of PBMCs. Every receptor here comes from a woman between 45 and 60 years old in good health and CMV-seropositive.

This chain joins TRBV6-1 and TRBJ1-1; D gene uncertain. This CDR3 has 13 amino acids. Germline assignment: CDR1 MNHNS and CDR2 SASEGT. The V gene lost 6 bases and the J gene lost 0 bases, with 8 bases spanning the gap. CDR3 sequence: CASSPSLNTEAFF. The CDR3 nucleotides are TGTGCCAGCAGCCCCTCTTTGAACACTGAAGCTTTCTTT.

V gene TRBV28 combines with J gene TRBJ2-7, with 7 bases matching TRBD1. This CDR3 comprises 18 residues. In germline, CDR1 is MDHEN, CDR2 SYDVKM. Trimming cost V 5 bases and J 2 bases; bases outside gene matches: 18. CDR3 loop: CASSILGGSGLPAYEQYF. DNA for the CDR3: TGTGCCAGCAGTATCCTAGGGGGCTCCGGACTCCCCGCCTACGAGCAGTACTTC.

This clone occurred a few times. The rearrangement uses TRBV5-1 and TRBJ1-1, with D possibly matching TRBD1 (6 bases). In germline, CDR1 is SGHRS, CDR2 YFSETQ. Deletions cut 5 bases from V and 3 bases from J, with 35 bases between. The CDR3 runs 21 residues. In DNA form, the CDR3 reads TGCGCCAGCAGTCTCGTGGAACTCTTTCGACAGGCCCCCCGATCGGACACTGAAGCTTTCTTT. Protein: CASSLVELFRQAPRSDTEAFF.

The chain joins TRBV6-5 to TRBJ1-5; D unresolved. Trimming took off 6 bases at V and 1 base at J, with 13 bases between the two ends. Germline V gives CDR1 MNHEY, CDR2 SVGAGI. The CDR3 has 15 amino acids. In DNA, the CDR3 is TGTGCCAGCAGAGTTAACAGTTGGAGCAATCAGCCCCAGCATTTT. It translates to CASRVNSWSNQPQHF.

V and J are TRBV7-2 and TRBJ2-1; 12 bases agree with TRBD2. The V and J ends lost 5 bases and 4 bases, in that order; junction bases with no gene match: 3. The V gene's germline CDR1 is SGHTA and CDR2 FQGNSA. This CDR3 has 15 residues. The CDR3 here is CASSRTSGAYNEQFF. CDR3 nucleotides: TGTGCCAGCAGCAGGACTAGCGGGGCTTACAATGAGCAGTTCTTC.

The V gene is TRBV28, the J gene TRBJ1-1; a weak D match, TRBD1 (5 bases). The germline CDR1 and CDR2 sequences are MDHEN and SYDVKM. Trimming removed 5 bases from V and 9 bases from J, with 22 bases in between. CDR3 size: 15 residues. CDR3 in amino acids: CASSTPTTAPFQAFF. The CDR3 DNA reads as TGTGCCAGCAGTACACCTACGACAGCACCTTTCCAAGCTTTCTTT.

This clone has only a few counts. The V and J genes are TRBV28 and TRBJ2-5; 11 nucleotides line up with TRBD2. Per the germline V gene, CDR1 is MDHEN and CDR2 is SYDVKM. With V trimmed by 6 bases and J by 5 bases, 5 bases remained unmatched. The CDR3 loop spans 14 amino acids. The DNA for the CDR3 is TGTGCCAGCAGGCCCATAGCGGGAGGGGAGACCCAGTACTTC. Its translation: CASRPIAGGETQYF.

This rearrangement joins TRBV7-8 to TRBJ2-2, with D tentatively TRBD2 (5 bases). There are 14 residues in the CDR3. V lost 0 bases, J lost 4 bases, and 6 bases lay in between. Germline assignment: CDR1 SGHVS and CDR2 FQNEAQ. CDR3 sequence (DNA): TGTGCCAGCAGCTTAGCGGGAGCCACCGGGGAGCTGTTTTTT. As protein: CASSLAGATGELFF.

V usage is TRBV28 and J usage is TRBJ1-2; possibly TRBD1 for D (5 bases). Germline CDR1 reads MDHEN; CDR2 reads SYDVKM. The CDR3 is 12 amino acids. V shed 4 bases and J shed 4 bases, with 7 bases lying between them. The CDR3 here is CASSWGSYGYTF. As DNA, the CDR3 is TGTGCCAGCAGTTGGGGCTCCTATGGCTACACCTTC.

This chain links TRBV7-2 with TRBJ1-4; no clear D. Germline CDR1 reads SGHTA; CDR2 reads FQGNSA. Trimming took 1 base from V and 3 from J, leaving 6 bases between them. The CDR3 runs 14 residues. This CDR3 is CASSLVSANEKLFF. The CDR3 DNA reads TGTGCCAGCAGCTTAGTTAGTGCTAATGAAAAACTGTTTTTT.